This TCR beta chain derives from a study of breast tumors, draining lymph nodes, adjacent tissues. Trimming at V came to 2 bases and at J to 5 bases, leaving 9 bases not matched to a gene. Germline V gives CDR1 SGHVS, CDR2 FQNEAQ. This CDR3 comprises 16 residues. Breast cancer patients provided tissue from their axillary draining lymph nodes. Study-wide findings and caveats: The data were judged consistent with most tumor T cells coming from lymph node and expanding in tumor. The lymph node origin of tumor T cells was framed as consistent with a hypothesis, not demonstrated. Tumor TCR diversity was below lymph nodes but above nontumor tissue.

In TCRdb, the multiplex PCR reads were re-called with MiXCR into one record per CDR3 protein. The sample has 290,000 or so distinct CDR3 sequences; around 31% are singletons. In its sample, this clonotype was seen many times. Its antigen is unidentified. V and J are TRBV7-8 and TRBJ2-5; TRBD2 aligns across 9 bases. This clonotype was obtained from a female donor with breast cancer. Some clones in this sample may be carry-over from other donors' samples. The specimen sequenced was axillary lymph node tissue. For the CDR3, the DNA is TGTGCCAGCAGCTTACTACAGCGGGAGGTAGGGGAGACCCAGTACTTC. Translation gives CASSLLQREVGETQYF.